The 22 T cell receptor beta chains below were found in one sample sequenced in a study of naive and memory T cell subsets. The library had UMIs added by 3' ligation of an oligonucleotide to TCR cDNA. Ligated cDNA underwent four rounds of PCR with nested alpha and beta constant region primers and SP2. Each CDR3 protein gets one entry after TCRdb re-called the 5' RACE reads with MiXCR. The sample has about 62,000 distinct CDR3 sequences, 7% to 8% seen once. The receptors here all came from a female donor in good health.

This clonotype occurred a few times. The CDR3 protein is CASRSPGQPTGEQYF. In DNA form, the CDR3 reads TGTGCCAGCAGGAGCCCGGGACAGCCGACTGGCGAGCAGTACTTC. V usage is TRBV28 and J usage is TRBJ2-7, with 7 positions matching TRBD1. Losses at the gene ends were 6 bases for V and 6 bases for J; bases not matched to a gene: 14. The germline V gene encodes CDR1 MDHEN and CDR2 SYDVKM. This CDR3 region has 15 residues. The full variable domain, its missing parts supplied by reference TRBV28 and TRBJ2-7, is DVKVTQSSRYLVKRTGEKVFLECVQDMDHENMFWYRQDPGLGLRLIYFSYDVKMKEKGDIPEGYSVSREKKERFSLILESASTNQTSMYLCASRSPGQPTGEQYFGPGTRLTVT.

The chain links TRBV7-6 to TRBJ2-3; the D gene is possibly TRBD2 (6 bases). Per germline, CDR1 SGHVS and CDR2 FNYEAQ. The V gene lost 4 bases and the J gene lost 2 bases, with 10 bases spanning the gap. CDR3 size: 14 residues. The chain's CDR3 is CASSYSGPTDTQYF. The CDR3 DNA is TGTGCCAGCAGCTATAGCGGACCCACAGATACGCAGTATTTT. The full variable domain, rest sourced from reference TRBV7-6 and TRBJ2-3, is GAGVSQSPRYKVTKRGQDVALRCDPISGHVSLYWYRQALGQGPEFLTYFNYEAQQDKSGLPNDRFSAERPEGSISTLTIQRTEQRDSAMYRCASSYSGPTDTQYFGPGTRLTVL.

The gene calls are TRBV5-1 and TRBJ2-7, with a possible D match to TRBD2 (6 bases). The germline V gene encodes CDR1 SGHRS and CDR2 YFSETQ. This CDR3 contains 13 residues. Trimming shortened V by 5 bases and J by 0 bases, and 9 bases separated the two germline ends. The CDR3 here is CASSAGSSYEQYF. CDR3 coding DNA: TGCGCCAGCAGTGCGGGAAGCTCCTACGAGCAGTACTTC.

This clonotype was detected many times. The V and J genes are TRBV5-5 and TRBJ1-2; D is unclear. V shed 0 bases and J shed 5 bases, with 5 bases lying between them. The CDR3 runs to 12 residues. Germline V gene data show CDR1 as SGHKS and CDR2 as YYEKEE (reference sequence). The CDR3 bases are TGTGCCAGCAGCTTGGCGCTGTATGGCTACACCTTC. It specifies CASSLALYGYTF.

This clonotype was counted many times. The CDR3 sequence is CASSPEGLAFKLAKNIQYF. The CDR3 DNA is TGTGCCAGCAGTCCAGAGGGACTAGCATTCAAGCTAGCCAAAAACATTCAGTACTTC. The chain joins TRBV28 to TRBJ2-4; 9 bases map to TRBD2. V dropped 5 bases and J dropped 0; count of bases not matched to a gene: 14. The CDR3 spans 19 residues. Germline V gene lookup returns CDR1 MDHEN and CDR2 SYDVKM. The entire variable domain, with the rest obtained from reference TRBV28 and TRBJ2-4, is as follows: DVKVTQSSRYLVKRTGEKVFLECVQDMDHENMFWYRQDPGLGLRLIYFSYDVKMKEKGDIPEGYSVSREKKERFSLILESASTNQTSMYLCASSPEGLAFKLAKNIQYFGAGTRLSVL.

The chain has TRBV29-1 and TRBJ2-3; TRBD2 matches 14 bases. The CDR3 consists of 15 residues. Germline CDR1 and CDR2: SQVTM and ANQGSEA. Losses at the gene ends were 7 bases for V and 1 base for J; bases not matched to a gene: 4. In nucleotides, the CDR3 is TGCAGCGGTACGGGACTAGCGGGAGGCACAGATACGCAGTATTTT. Translating it yields CSGTGLAGGTDTQYF.

This chain uses TRBV19 with TRBJ2-1, with 7 positions matching TRBD2. CDR3 length: 15 amino acids. J was trimmed by 4 bases and V by 1 base; bases with no gene match: 4. Germline CDR1 and CDR2: LNHDA and SQIVND (reference sequence). The CDR3, as DNA: TGTGCCAGTAGTATAGTTGCGGGAGAGTACAATGAGCAGTTCTTC. Protein: CASSIVAGEYNEQFF. The full variable domain, rest sourced from reference TRBV19 and TRBJ2-1, is DGGITQSPKYLFRKEGQNVTLSCEQNLNHDAMYWYRQDPGQGLRLIYYSQIVNDFQKGDIAEGYSVSREKKESFPLTVTSAQKNPTAFYLCASSIVAGEYNEQFFGPGTRLTVL.

This clonotype was detected only a few times. The gene calls are TRBV10-3 and TRBJ2-2; D gene uncertain. Per the germline V gene, CDR1 is ENHRY and CDR2 is SYGVKD. The length of the CDR3 is 13 residues. Trimming removed 8 bases at V and 1 base at J, with 8 bases between. The CDR3 DNA is TGTGCCATCGCAACTAAGAACACCGGGGAGCTGTTTTTT. Its protein is CAIATKNTGELFF.

Written as DNA, the CDR3 is TGTGCCAGCAGCCAAGGTGGCAGGGAAGCTTTCTTT. This gives the protein CASSQGGREAFF. This sequence joins TRBV3-1 and TRBJ1-1; D unclear. This CDR3 region has 12 residues. The germline V gene encodes CDR1 LGHDT and CDR2 YNNKEL (reference sequence). V was clipped by 1 base and J by 8 bases, with 8 bases between them. The full variable domain, with the rest looked up from reference TRBV3-1 and TRBJ1-1, is DTAVSQTPKYLVTQMGNDKSIKCEQNLGHDTMYWYKQDSKKFLKIMFSYNNKELIINETVPNRFSPKSPDKAHLNLHINSLELGDSAVYFCASSQGGREAFFGQGTRLTVV.

This clonotype was picked up many times. The V call is TRBV5-1, the J call TRBJ1-1; 10 bases agree with TRBD1. The junction had 11 bases not matched to a gene; V was cut back by 6 bases and J by 3 bases. CDR1 and CDR2 from the germline V gene are SGHRS and YFSETQ. The CDR3 spans 16 residues. The CDR3 DNA reads TGCGCCAGCAAAAAAGACAGGGGGCGCGTTGACACTGAAGCTTTCTTT. This codes for CASKKDRGRVDTEAFF.

This clonotype was seen repeatedly, ten times or more. The chain joins TRBV6-5 to TRBJ2-1; D is ambiguous. Germline loops: CDR1 MNHEY, CDR2 SVGAGI. Trimming took off 2 bases at V and 1 base at J, with 12 bases between the two ends. This CDR3 is built from 16 residues. The CDR3 bases are TGTGCCAGCAGTTACCGCGTACAGAGATCCTACAATGAGCAGTTCTTC. Translating it yields CASSYRVQRSYNEQFF.

The chain joins TRBV20-1 to TRBJ1-6; D gene uncertain. Germline V gene lookup returns CDR1 DFQATT and CDR2 SNEGSKA (reference sequence). Trimming removed 3 bases from V and 7 bases from J, with 13 bases in between. The CDR3 has 14 amino acids. CDR3 residues: CSARNGLVNSPLHF. CDR3 bases: TGCAGTGCTAGGAACGGGCTGGTGAATTCACCCCTCCACTTT.

In this sample, this clonotype turned up many times. The chain couples TRBV6-5 to TRBJ1-5, with 8 nucleotides matching TRBD1. This CDR3 has 14 residues. After removal of 4 bases from V and 4 bases from J, the junction contained 3 bases not matched to a gene. Per the germline V gene, CDR1 is MNHEY and CDR2 is SVGAGI. The CDR3, as DNA: TGTGCCAGCAGTTCCGGACAGGGTAATCAGCCCCAGCATTTT. The encoded protein is CASSSGQGNQPQHF.

CDR3 amino acids: CASSLGGTGGPAAFF. The CDR3 DNA reads TGTGCCAGCAGTTTGGGGGGGACAGGGGGCCCGGCAGCTTTCTTT. The V and J genes are TRBV28 and TRBJ1-1; 12 bases fit TRBD1. Unmatched junction bases numbered 9, after V lost 3 bases and J lost 10 bases. CDR3 length: 15 residues. The germline CDR1 and CDR2 sequences are MDHEN and SYDVKM.

This clonotype appeared a few times. The genes are TRBV15 and TRBJ2-1; TRBD2 matches 8 bases. V lost 1 base, J lost 5 bases, and 10 bases stayed unmatched. The CDR3 sequence is 17 residues long. Germline V gene sequence: CDR1 LNHNV, CDR2 YYDKDF (reference sequence). The CDR3 bases are TGTGCCACCAGCAGAGCCCTAACAGGGACTAGACACAATGAGCAGTTCTTC. Translating gives CATSRALTGTRHNEQFF.

The V call is TRBV7-9, the J call TRBJ2-7; 9 bases agree with TRBD2. V was clipped by 4 bases and J by 5 bases; unmatched bases: 6. CDR1 SEHNR and CDR2 FQNEAQ come from the germline V gene (reference sequence). The CDR3 runs 14 residues. In DNA, the CDR3 is TGTGCCAGCAGCTACGCGGGGGGGGCGAACGAGCAGTACTTC. Protein sequence: CASSYAGGANEQYF.

This clonotype was counted between two and nine times. The J gene is TRBJ2-3, the V gene TRBV4-2; D tentatively reads TRBD1 or TRBD2 (5 bases each). The ends were cut back, 0 bases at V and 0 bases at J, with 10 bases in the middle. This CDR3 has 16 residues. Germline CDR1 and CDR2: LGHNA and YNFKEQ. This CDR3 is CASSQDWRTSTDTQYF. The CDR3 DNA sequence: TGTGCCAGCAGCCAAGATTGGAGGACAAGCACAGATACGCAGTATTTT.

On this clonotype itself: This clone may be a read error of a much larger clone one base away. This chain links TRBV3-1 with TRBJ1-1, with D unresolved. CDR1 is LGHDT and CDR2 is YNNKEL in the germline V gene (reference sequence). V was pared by 5 bases and J by 4 bases, with 11 bases between. This CDR3 contains 13 residues. CDR3 amino acids: CASSRPRGTEAFF. CDR3 in DNA: TGTGCCAGCAGCAGGCCGCGGGGCACTGAAGCTTTCTTT.

The genes are TRBV28 and TRBJ2-3; D may be TRBD1 or TRBD2 (5 bases each). V was cut by 3 bases and J by 4 bases, with 14 bases left in between. This CDR3 has 15 residues. Germline CDR1 is MDHEN and CDR2 is SYDVKM. This CDR3 reads CASSFRGRRADTQYF. The CDR3 DNA sequence: TGTGCCAGCAGTTTCCGGGGCCGGCGGGCAGATACGCAGTATTTT.

V usage is TRBV3-1 and J usage is TRBJ2-1, with a weak D call TRBD1 (5 bases). Trimming left V 3 bases short and J 4 bases short, with 13 bases between. CDR3 length: 15 amino acids. Germline CDR1 is LGHDT and CDR2 is YNNKEL (reference sequence). CDR3 amino acids: CASSQGSGQYNEQFF. CDR3 DNA: TGTGCCAGCAGCCAGGGGTCAGGACAATACAATGAGCAGTTCTTC.

This clonotype was seen ten or more times. The chain uses TRBV28 and TRBJ1-2; tentative D call: TRBD1 (5 bases). Trimming took 3 bases from V and 8 from J, leaving 13 bases between them. This CDR3 comprises 13 residues. Germline CDR1 MDHEN, CDR2 SYDVKM. This CDR3 is CASSFSGGGGYTF. CDR3 sequence (DNA): TGTGCCAGCAGTTTTTCGGGGGGAGGAGGCTACACCTTC.

This clonotype appeared many times. J is TRBJ2-2 and V is TRBV29-1; TRBD1 or TRBD2 may be the D gene (5 bases each). Germline V lookup: CDR1 SQVTM, CDR2 ANQGSEA. This CDR3 contains 15 residues. Trimming shortened V by 2 bases and J by 4 bases, and 14 bases separated the two germline ends. CDR3 sequence: CSVERIAGATGELFF. CDR3 coding DNA: TGCAGCGTTGAACGAATAGCCGGGGCCACCGGGGAGCTGTTTTTT.